Below, 18 T cell receptor beta chains from the same sample are listed, as sequenced in a study of T cell responses to AZD1222 COVID-19 vaccine. Clones were sequenced by immunoSEQ multiplex PCR, and TCRdb holds only the in-frame ones, with some missing. Seen here are 100,000 to 120,000 clones, less than 95% observed once, and the top ten hold around 3%. The source was peripheral blood, collected 28 days after the second AZD1222 dose. All receptors come from an adult who received the AZD1222 COVID-19 vaccine.

J is TRBJ2-7 and V is TRBV12-5; 10 bases fit TRBD2. Germline trimming cut 6 bases from V and 4 bases from J; bases unmatched to any gene: 9. This CDR3 contains 15 residues. Germline V lookup: CDR1 LGHNT, CDR2 FRNRAP. CDR3: CASGQPSGSSYEQYF. CDR3 in DNA: TGTGCTAGTGGCCAACCTAGCGGGAGTTCTTACGAGCAGTACTTC.

The chain employs TRBV6-7 and TRBJ1-1; 7 positions match TRBD1. TRBV6-7 counts as an open reading frame of uncertain function. The CDR3 covers 15 residues. Trimming took 5 bases from V and 6 from J; bases not matched to a gene: 12. The CDR3 sequence: CASSRRGTGVPEAFF. CDR3 in DNA: TGTGCCAGCAGTCGGAGGGGTACAGGGGTCCCTGAAGCTTTCTTT.

This CDR3 reads CASSSRSEVGTYGYEQYF. CDR3 coding DNA: TGTGCCAGCAGTTCTAGGAGCGAAGTGGGGACTTATGGATACGAGCAGTACTTC. V is TRBV27 and J is TRBJ2-7; D is perhaps TRBD2 (6 bases). Deletions cut 4 bases from V and 4 bases from J, with 26 bases between. Germline CDR1 and CDR2: MNHEY and SMNVEV (reference sequence). The CDR3 covers 18 residues.

The V and J genes are TRBV15 and TRBJ2-4; possible D gene TRBD1, 6 bases. The V end lost 9 bases, the J end lost 0 bases, and 15 bases lay between the germline ends. In germline, CDR1 is LNHNV, CDR2 YYDKDF (reference sequence). The CDR3 is 15 residues long. The CDR3 DNA follows: TGTGCCACTACCGGGACACCCATAGCCAAAAACATTCAGTACTTC. Its translation is CATTGTPIAKNIQYF.

V usage is TRBV14 and J usage is TRBJ1-2; D unresolved. This CDR3 region has 13 residues. CDR1 and CDR2 (germline): SGHDN, FVKESK. Trimming removed 1 base from V and 2 bases from J, with 5 bases in between. The CDR3 loop is CASSQARNYGYTF. In nucleotides, the CDR3 is TGTGCCAGCAGCCAAGCCAGAAACTATGGCTACACCTTC.

The rearrangement joins TRBV7-9 to TRBJ1-2; D gene ambiguous. The germline gives CDR1 SEHNR, CDR2 FQNEAQ (reference sequence). The CDR3 contains 14 residues. V lost 8 bases to trimming and J lost 1 base, with 14 bases between them. The chain's CDR3 is CASGMGSINYGYTF. CDR3 sequence (DNA): TGTGCCAGCGGAATGGGGTCAATTAACTATGGCTACACCTTC.

The rearrangement links TRBV30 to TRBJ2-7; D may correspond to TRBD1 or TRBD2 (5 bases each). Germline assignment: CDR1 GTSNPN and CDR2 SVGIG (reference sequence). CDR3 size: 16 residues. Trimming cost V 1 base and J 4 bases, with 20 bases left between them. The CDR3 DNA follows: TGTGCCTGGAGTGGGGGCTCTAAGTCGGGGCTGTACGAGCAGTACTTC. It codes for CAWSGGSKSGLYEQYF. The whole variable domain, filled in from reference TRBV30 and TRBJ2-7, reads SQTIHQWPATLVQPVGSPLSLECTVEGTSNPNLYWYRQAAGRGLQLLFYSVGIGQISSEVPQNLSASRPQDRQFILSSKKLLLSDSGFYLCAWSGGSKSGLYEQYFGPGTRLTVT.

The rearrangement uses TRBV5-1 and TRBJ2-1; 11 bases match TRBD2. Germline CDR1 SGHRS, CDR2 YFSETQ. This CDR3 contains 15 residues. The ends lost 3 bases at V and 4 bases at J; junction bases unmatched: 3. The CDR3 loop reads CASSYTSGGYNEQFF. In DNA form, the CDR3 reads TGCGCCAGCAGCTACACTAGCGGGGGTTACAATGAGCAGTTCTTC.

The chain couples TRBV19 to TRBJ1-1; D gene uncertain. Trimming took off 8 bases at V and 1 base at J, with 11 bases between the two ends. From germline, CDR1 is LNHDA and CDR2 SQIVND (reference sequence). The CDR3 consists of 13 residues. The CDR3 loop reads CASRPKTNTEAFF. The CDR3 DNA reads as TGTGCCAGTCGCCCGAAGACGAACACTGAAGCTTTCTTT.

This clone occurred once. The chain employs TRBV12-3 or TRBV12-4 and TRBJ1-5; D remains ambiguous. Deletions cut 5 bases from V and 6 bases from J, with 11 bases between. This CDR3 region has 13 residues. The CDR3 DNA follows: TGTGCCAGCAGTCGGCGAATTAGTCAGCCCCAGCATTTT. This sequence encodes CASSRRISQPQHF.

The chain recombines TRBV6-1 with TRBJ1-4, with D possibly being TRBD1 (5 bases). Trimming took 1 base from V and 8 from J, leaving 14 bases between them. Germline V CDR1 and CDR2: MNHNS, SASEGT. There are 15 residues in the CDR3. The CDR3, as DNA: TGTGCCAGCAGTGAAGTGAGGCAGGGAAACGAAAAACTGTTTTTT. Its translation is CASSEVRQGNEKLFF.

V gene TRBV13 combines with J gene TRBJ2-3; possible D gene TRBD2, 7 bases. Trimming removed 5 bases from V and 4 bases from J, with 16 bases in between. The germline V gene has CDR1 PRHDT and CDR2 FYEKMQ (reference sequence). CDR3 size: 15 residues. The CDR3 loop reads CASSRPGAGADTQYF. Here the CDR3 DNA reads TGTGCCAGCAGCCGCCCGGGGGCGGGAGCAGATACGCAGTATTTT.

The rearrangement links TRBV7-6 to TRBJ1-5; D unclear. V was shortened by 5 bases and J by 6 bases, with 20 bases between the two germline ends. The germline CDR1 and CDR2 sequences are SGHVS and FNYEAQ. There are 16 residues in the CDR3. The CDR3 nucleotides read TGTGCCAGCAGCCCGAGAGTTTCACCGATGGGTCAGCCCCAGCATTTT. Encoded protein: CASSPRVSPMGQPQHF.

The chain recombines TRBV3-1 (or the pseudogene TRBV3-2) with TRBJ1-1; 10 bases are a match to TRBD1. CDR3 length: 15 residues. The V segment lost 6 bases and the J segment 1 base; nucleotides outside the gene matches: 5. The germline V gene encodes CDR1 LGHDT and CDR2 YNNKEL (reference sequence). Here the CDR3 DNA reads TGTGCCAGCAGTCCCCGGACAGGGGGGAACACTGAAGCTTTCTTT. This codes for CASSPRTGGNTEAFF.

This rearrangement joins TRBV19 to TRBJ2-1; D is tentatively TRBD1 or TRBD2 (6 bases each). This CDR3 spans 17 amino acids. Trimming took off 6 bases at V and 3 bases at J, with 21 bases between the two ends. The germline CDR1 and CDR2 sequences are LNHDA and SQIVND (reference sequence). The CDR3: CASSTGAPEELYNEQFF. The CDR3 region has the DNA TGTGCCAGTAGCACGGGGGCTCCCGAAGAACTCTACAATGAGCAGTTCTTC.

The rearrangement links TRBV7-8 to TRBJ1-1; 9 bases line up with TRBD1. Germline lookup yields CDR1 SGHVS and CDR2 FQNEAQ. V was pared by 0 bases and J by 5 bases, with 4 bases of the junction left unmatched. The CDR3 has 15 residues. CDR3 nucleotides: TGTGCCAGCAGCTTAGCCACGACAGGGGGGACTGAAGCTTTCTTT. This encodes CASSLATTGGTEAFF.

J is TRBJ2-7 and V is TRBV19; D uncertain. Germline V lookup: CDR1 LNHDA, CDR2 SQIVND (reference sequence). V lost 1 base and J lost 0, with 7 bases in between. CDR3 size: 14 residues. The CDR3 sequence is CASSIADISYEQYF. As DNA, the CDR3 is TGTGCCAGTAGTATAGCGGATATCTCCTACGAGCAGTACTTC.

This chain links TRBV27 with TRBJ1-6; D is possibly TRBD1 (6 bases). V was pared by 3 bases and J by 10 bases, with 13 bases between. The CDR3 runs 14 residues. Germline V gene lookup returns CDR1 MNHEY and CDR2 SMNVEV (reference sequence). The CDR3 sequence: CASSFTGLASPLHF. As DNA, the CDR3 is TGTGCCAGCAGTTTTACAGGGCTAGCATCACCCCTCCACTTT.